Listed here is a single T cell receptor beta chain. This clonotype was detected a few times. Its specific antigen is unknown. Per-base quality was not reported, and no clone a single base away is much larger than it. These data belong to a study of type 1 and type 2 diabetes patients (dated by TCRdb to between 2015 and 2016). For the wider study: Fewer than 10 type 1 diabetes patients, four type 2 diabetes patients and about 6 nondiabetic controls, all recruited in China, made up the cohort. Across the study, CD4+ and CD8+ T cells were positively selected from PBMCs by means of CD4 or CD8 MicroBeads on MACS columns. A total of around 20 million paired-end reads was generated across the whole study. The study profiled TCRbeta repertoires by high-throughput sequencing to compare type 1 diabetes, type 2 diabetes and nondiabetic individuals. Type 2 diabetes patients served as a disease comparison group for the type 1 diabetes patients. Similar V gene usage was observed when roughly 20-cycle and approximately 26-cycle amplification were compared, suggesting similar primer efficiencies and random PCR bias. TCRbeta libraries were sequenced paired-end on Illumina HiSeq 2000 or MiSeq instruments. Paper-wide results and their limitations: The study groups were not matched for age and gender, which could bias interpretation. Type 2 diabetes repertoires showed high diversity, significantly greater than type 1 diabetes repertoires in both CD4+ and CD8+ T cells. V and J gene usage patterns of type 2 diabetes and control samples were highly correlated, averaging roughly 0.97 between samples. Type 2 diabetes patients had few highly-expanded CD4+ clones, median one, accounting for a median 3.9% of reads. Because only a limited number of T2D and control samples were sequenced, some T1D-only HECs might also appear in more T2D or control samples.

All diabetic patients met standard classification criteria for type 1 or type 2 diabetes, with glucose and C-peptide assessed by WHO-recommended methods. Donors with other autoimmune diseases or infections within the previous four weeks were excluded from participation. Approximately 9.1 milliliters of peripheral blood were collected from each participant. PBMCs were isolated with LymphoPrep density separation. Sequencer: Illumina MiSeq. Genomic DNA from sorted T cell subsets served as template for TCRbeta CDR3 amplification. The TCRbeta CDR3 region was amplified by multiplex PCR using 30 forward and 13 reverse primers. PCR products were purified with AMPure XP beads, after which indices and adaptors were added in a second approximately 26-cycle PCR. Libraries were gel-purified using the QIAquick Gel Extraction Kit before sequencing. Per the source publication's procedure: Paired-end reads were merged with FLASH and aligned to IMGT V, D and J germline references using IgBLAST. Reads with less than 70% alignment identity to germline references were removed, leaving more than 8.5 million reads across the study. Following IMGT definitions, CDR3 boundaries, reading frame and productivity were assigned. Highly-expanded clones were defined as clones at or above 1% of reads, and diversity was measured by normalized Shannon entropy. Unpaired two-tailed t-tests were used to test group differences in Shannon entropy. TCRdb's own reprocessing of the public reads used fastp at Q25 and MiXCR and kept productive beta chains. Each record represents a unique CDR3 protein, reported with the most common genes and DNA among its rows. The V and J calls and clone size come from TCRdb's table, not from the authors' own analysis. The sample profile shows 250,000 or so distinct CDR3 sequences; 45% to 60% of them were found once. In total, the top ten clones hold roughly 13% of the sample.

From a lookup of the germline V gene (reference sequence), CDR1 and CDR2 are LNHDA and SQIVND. Including cysteine and phenylalanine, the CDR3 has 18 amino acids. The kept DNA is CDR3 alone, 54 bases in frame from the first base. V loses 5 bases of germline sequence and J loses 0 bases, and the interval between the two ends is 17 bases. The source is a man between 18 and 29 years old with type 2 diabetes. Sequences were obtained from peripheral blood mononuclear cells (PBMCs). The rearranged chain carries TRBV19 and TRBJ2-6; a tentative D call is TRBD1 (5 bases match). The CDR3 in this case is CASSPLQGAISGANVLTF. The DNA sequence reads TGTGCCAGTAGTCCTTTGCAGGGCGCAATCTCTGGGGCCAACGTCCTGACTTTC.